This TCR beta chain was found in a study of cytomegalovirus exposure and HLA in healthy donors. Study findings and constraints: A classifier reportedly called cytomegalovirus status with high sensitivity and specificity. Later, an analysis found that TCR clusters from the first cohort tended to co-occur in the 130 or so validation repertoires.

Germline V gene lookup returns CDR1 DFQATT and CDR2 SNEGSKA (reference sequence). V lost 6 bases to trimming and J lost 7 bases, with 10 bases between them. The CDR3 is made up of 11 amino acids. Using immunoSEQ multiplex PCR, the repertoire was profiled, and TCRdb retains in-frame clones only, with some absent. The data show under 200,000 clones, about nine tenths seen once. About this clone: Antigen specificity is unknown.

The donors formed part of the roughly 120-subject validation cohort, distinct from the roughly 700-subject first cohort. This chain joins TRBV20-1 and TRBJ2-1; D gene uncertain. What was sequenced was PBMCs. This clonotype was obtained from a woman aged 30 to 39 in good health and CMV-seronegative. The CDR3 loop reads CSAPSWNEQFF. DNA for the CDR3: TGCAGTGCCCCCTCCTGGAATGAGCAGTTCTTC.